This T cell receptor (beta chain) was sequenced for a study of human T cells and chemical hapten exposure. Study background: Alopecia areata, totalis or universalis affected patients, mainly female. Small volume differences among pooled libraries mainly caused per-sample TCR yield variation.

MiXCR, run by TCRdb on the RACE reads, gives a single entry per CDR3 protein. The repertoire holds approximately 82,000 distinct CDR3 sequences, with approximately 6.6% as singletons. General observations from the study: A positive correlation with patch test score was found for PT1 expanded TCR counts.

Described time point: patch test 2, 6 weeks after DPC sensitization. As for treatment: therapeutic diphenylcyclopropenone sensitization with weekly scalp DPC. This clonotype was recorded a few times. Its target is unknown. This sequence was found in a woman aged 30 to 39 with alopecia areata. Some clones in this sample may be carry-over from other donors' samples. Sequencing was performed on whole blood, taken in connection with sensitization to the hapten diphenylcyclopropenone (DPC).

This CDR3 reads CASSYSKAGTLYIQYF. In nucleotides, the CDR3 is TGTGCCAGCAGTTACTCGAAGGCAGGGACTCTGTACATTCAGTACTTC. V usage is TRBV6-2 or TRBV6-3 and J usage is TRBJ2-4; tentative D call: TRBD2 (6 bases). Germline CDR1 reads MNHEY; CDR2 reads SVGEGT. There are 16 residues in the CDR3. The ends were cut back, 0 bases at V and 8 bases at J, with 17 bases in the middle.